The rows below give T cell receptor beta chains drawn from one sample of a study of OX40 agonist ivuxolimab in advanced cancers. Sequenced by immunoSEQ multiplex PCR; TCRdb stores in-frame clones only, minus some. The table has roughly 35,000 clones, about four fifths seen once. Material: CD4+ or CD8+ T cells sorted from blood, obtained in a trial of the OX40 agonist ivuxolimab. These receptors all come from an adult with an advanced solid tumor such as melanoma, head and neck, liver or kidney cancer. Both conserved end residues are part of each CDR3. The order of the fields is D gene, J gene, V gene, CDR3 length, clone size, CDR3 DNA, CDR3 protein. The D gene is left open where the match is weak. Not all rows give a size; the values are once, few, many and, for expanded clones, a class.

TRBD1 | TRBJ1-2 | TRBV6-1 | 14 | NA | TGTGCCAGCAGTGAAGCGACAGGGGTCTATGGCTACACCTTC | CASSEATGVYGYTF
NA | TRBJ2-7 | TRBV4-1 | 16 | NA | TGCGCCAGCAGCCAAGATCTGGGCGGGAATACCTACGAGCAGTACTTC | CASSQDLGGNTYEQYF
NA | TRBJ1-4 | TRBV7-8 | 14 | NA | TGTGCCAGCGCGCAATCTTGGACTAATGAAAAACTGTTTTTT | CASAQSWTNEKLFF
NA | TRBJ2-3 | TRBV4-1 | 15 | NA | TGCGCCAGCAGCCTATCCGGGCGGGGTGCAGATACGCAGTATTTT | CASSLSGRGADTQYF
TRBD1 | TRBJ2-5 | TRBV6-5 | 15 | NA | TGTGCCAGCAGTAACTGGGGACAGGGAGAAGAGACCCAGTACTTC | CASSNWGQGEETQYF
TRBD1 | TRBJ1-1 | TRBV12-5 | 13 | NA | TGTGCTAGTGGGGGACAGGGGAACACTGAAGCTTTCTTT | CASGGQGNTEAFF
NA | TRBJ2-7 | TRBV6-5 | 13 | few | TGTGCCAGCAGTTACCAGGAGTACTACGAGCAGTACTTC | CASSYQEYYEQYF
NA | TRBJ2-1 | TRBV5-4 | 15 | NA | TGTGCCAGCAGCTTCCGGGACCTCATGAGGGATGAGCAGTTCTTC | CASSFRDLMRDEQFF
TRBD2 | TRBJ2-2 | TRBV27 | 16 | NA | TGTGCCAGCAGTATCACTAGCGGGAGTGGGACCGGGGAGCTGTTTTTT | CASSITSGSGTGELFF
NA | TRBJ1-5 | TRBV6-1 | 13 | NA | TGTGCCAGCAGTGATGAGACAAATCAGCCCCAGCATTTT | CASSDETNQPQHF
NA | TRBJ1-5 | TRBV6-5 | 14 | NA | TGTGCCAGCTCACAGGGTAGCAGCAATCAGCCCCAGCATTTT | CASSQGSSNQPQHF
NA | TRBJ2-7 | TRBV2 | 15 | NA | TGTGCCAGCAAAGCTGGGAGGGGGGATGCGTACGAGCAGTACTTC | CASKAGRGDAYEQYF
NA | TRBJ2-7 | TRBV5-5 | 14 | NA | TGTGCCAGCAGCTTATTACATAACTCCTACGAGCAGTACTTC | CASSLLHNSYEQYF
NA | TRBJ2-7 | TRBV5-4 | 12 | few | TGTGCCAGCAGCACATCCCAGGGGGAGCAGTACTTC | CASSTSQGEQYF